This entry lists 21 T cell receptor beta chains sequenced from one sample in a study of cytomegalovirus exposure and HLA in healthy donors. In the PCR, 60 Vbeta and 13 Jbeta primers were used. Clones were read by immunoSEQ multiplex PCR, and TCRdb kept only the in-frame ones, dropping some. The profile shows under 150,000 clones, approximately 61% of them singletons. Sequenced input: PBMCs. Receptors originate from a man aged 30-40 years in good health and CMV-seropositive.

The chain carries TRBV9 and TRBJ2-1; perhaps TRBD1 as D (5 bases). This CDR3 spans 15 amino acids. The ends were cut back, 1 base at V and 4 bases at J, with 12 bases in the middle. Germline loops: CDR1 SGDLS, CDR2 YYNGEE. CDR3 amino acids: CASSVFGATYNEQFF. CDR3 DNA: TGTGCCAGCAGCGTATTTGGGGCGACTTACAATGAGCAGTTCTTC.

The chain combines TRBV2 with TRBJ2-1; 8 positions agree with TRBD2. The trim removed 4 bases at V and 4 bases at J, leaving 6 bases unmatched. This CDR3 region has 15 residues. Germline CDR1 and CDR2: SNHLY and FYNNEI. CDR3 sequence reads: CASSVNSGEYNEQFF. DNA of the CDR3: TGTGCCAGCAGTGTAAATAGCGGGGAGTACAATGAGCAGTTCTTC.

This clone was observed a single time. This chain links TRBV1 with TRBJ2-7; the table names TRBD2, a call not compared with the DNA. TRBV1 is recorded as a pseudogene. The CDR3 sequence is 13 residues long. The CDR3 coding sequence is TGCACCAGCAGCCTTACTAAACTACGAGGGCAGTACTTC. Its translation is CTSSLTKLRGQYF.

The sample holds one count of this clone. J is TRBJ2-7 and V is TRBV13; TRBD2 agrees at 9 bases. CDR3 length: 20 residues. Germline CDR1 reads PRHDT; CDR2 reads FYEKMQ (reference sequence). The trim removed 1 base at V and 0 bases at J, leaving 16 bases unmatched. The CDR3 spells CASSLVLNRGLAPSSYEQYF. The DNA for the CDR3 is TGTGCCAGCAGCTTAGTCCTGAACCGGGGACTAGCCCCGAGCTCCTACGAGCAGTACTTC.

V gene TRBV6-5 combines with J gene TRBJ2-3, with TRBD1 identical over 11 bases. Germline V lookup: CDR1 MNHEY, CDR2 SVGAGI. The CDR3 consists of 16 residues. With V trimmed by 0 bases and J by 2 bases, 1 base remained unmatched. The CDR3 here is CASSYSGQGATDTQYF. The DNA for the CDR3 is TGTGCCAGCAGTTACTCCGGACAGGGGGCCACAGATACGCAGTATTTT.

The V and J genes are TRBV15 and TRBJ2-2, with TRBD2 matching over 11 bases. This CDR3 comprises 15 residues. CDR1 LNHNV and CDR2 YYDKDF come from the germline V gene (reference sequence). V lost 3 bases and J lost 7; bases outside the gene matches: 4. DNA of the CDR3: TGTGCCACCAGCAGTAGCGGGAGGGTGGGCGGGGAGCTGTTTTTT. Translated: CATSSSGRVGGELFF.

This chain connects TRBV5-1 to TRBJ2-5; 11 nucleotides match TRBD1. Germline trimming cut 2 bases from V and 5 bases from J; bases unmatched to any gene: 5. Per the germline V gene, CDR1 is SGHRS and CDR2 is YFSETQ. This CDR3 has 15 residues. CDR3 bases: TGCGCCAGCAGCTTTGGGACAGGGGGAAGGGAGACCCAGTACTTC. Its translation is CASSFGTGGRETQYF.

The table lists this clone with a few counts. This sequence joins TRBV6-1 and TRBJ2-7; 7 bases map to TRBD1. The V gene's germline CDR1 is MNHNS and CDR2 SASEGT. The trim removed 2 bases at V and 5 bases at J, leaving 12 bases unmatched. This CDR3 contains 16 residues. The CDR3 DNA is TGTGCCAGCAGTGAATATGGGAGACAGGGAATCGACGAGCAGTACTTC. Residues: CASSEYGRQGIDEQYF.

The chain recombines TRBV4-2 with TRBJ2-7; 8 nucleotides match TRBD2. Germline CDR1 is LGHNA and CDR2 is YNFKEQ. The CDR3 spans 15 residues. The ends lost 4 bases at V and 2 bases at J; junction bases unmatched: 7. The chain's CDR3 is CASSPTSEAAYEQYF. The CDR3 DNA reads TGTGCCAGCAGCCCGACTAGCGAAGCAGCCTACGAGCAGTACTTC.

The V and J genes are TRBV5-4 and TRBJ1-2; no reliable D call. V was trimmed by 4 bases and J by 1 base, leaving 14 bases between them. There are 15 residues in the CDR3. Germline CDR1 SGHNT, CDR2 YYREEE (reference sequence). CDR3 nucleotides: TGTGCCAGCAGCGGACGAGGAGGGTTTAACTATGGCTACACCTTC. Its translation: CASSGRGGFNYGYTF.

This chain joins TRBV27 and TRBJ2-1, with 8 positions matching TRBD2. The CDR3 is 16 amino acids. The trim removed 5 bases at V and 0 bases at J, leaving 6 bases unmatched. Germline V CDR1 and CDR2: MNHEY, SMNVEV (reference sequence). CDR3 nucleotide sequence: TGTGCCAGCAGTACTCTAAGCGGGAGCTCCTACAATGAGCAGTTCTTC. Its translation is CASSTLSGSSYNEQFF.

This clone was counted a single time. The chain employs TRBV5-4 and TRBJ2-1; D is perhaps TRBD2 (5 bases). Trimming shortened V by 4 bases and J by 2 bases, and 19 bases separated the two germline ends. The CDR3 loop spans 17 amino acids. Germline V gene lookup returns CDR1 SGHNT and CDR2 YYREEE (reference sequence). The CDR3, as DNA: TGTGCCAGCAGCGCCACCGGTCGGGGAGAGGCCTACAATGAGCAGTTCTTC. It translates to CASSATGRGEAYNEQFF.

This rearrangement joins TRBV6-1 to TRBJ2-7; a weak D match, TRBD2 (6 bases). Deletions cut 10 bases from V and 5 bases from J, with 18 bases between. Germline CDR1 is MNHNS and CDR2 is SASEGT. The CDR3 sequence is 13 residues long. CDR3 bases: TGTGCCACCCGTTACGGGGGACTGGACGAGCAGTACTTC. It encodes CATRYGGLDEQYF.

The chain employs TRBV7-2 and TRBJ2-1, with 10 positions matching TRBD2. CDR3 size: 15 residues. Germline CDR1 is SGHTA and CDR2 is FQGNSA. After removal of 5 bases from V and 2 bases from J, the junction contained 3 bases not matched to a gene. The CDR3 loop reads CASSITSGTYNEQFF. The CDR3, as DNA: TGTGCCAGCAGCATCACTAGCGGGACCTACAATGAGCAGTTCTTC.

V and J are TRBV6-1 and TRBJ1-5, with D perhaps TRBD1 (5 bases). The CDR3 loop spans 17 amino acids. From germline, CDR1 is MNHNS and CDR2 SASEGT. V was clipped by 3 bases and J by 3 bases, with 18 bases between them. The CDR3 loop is CASSDEIQGAYNQPQHF. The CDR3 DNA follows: TGTGCCAGCAGTGATGAAATCCAGGGCGCCTACAATCAGCCCCAGCATTTT.

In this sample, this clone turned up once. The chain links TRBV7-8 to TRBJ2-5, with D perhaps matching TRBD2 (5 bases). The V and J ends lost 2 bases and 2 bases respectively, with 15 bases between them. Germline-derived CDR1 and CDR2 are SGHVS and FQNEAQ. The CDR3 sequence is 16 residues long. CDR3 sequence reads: CASSLRGYSQQETQYF. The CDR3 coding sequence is TGTGCCAGCAGCTTACGAGGGTACTCACAACAAGAGACCCAGTACTTC.

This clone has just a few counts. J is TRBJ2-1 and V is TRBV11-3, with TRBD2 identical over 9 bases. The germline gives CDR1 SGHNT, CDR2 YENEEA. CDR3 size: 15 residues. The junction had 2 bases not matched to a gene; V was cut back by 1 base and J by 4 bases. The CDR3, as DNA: TGTGCCAGCAGCTTAGGGACTAGCGAGTACAATGAGCAGTTCTTC. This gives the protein CASSLGTSEYNEQFF. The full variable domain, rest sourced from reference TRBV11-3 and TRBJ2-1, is EAGVVQSPRYKIIEKKQPVAFWCNPISGHNTLYWYLQNLGQGPELLIRYENEEAVDDSQLPKDRFSAERLKGVDSTLKIQPAELGDSAVYLCASSLGTSEYNEQFFGPGTRLTVL.

The CDR3 reads CASSLEVGGSYEQYF. Here the CDR3 DNA reads TGTGCCAGCAGCTTAGAGGTGGGAGGTTCCTACGAGCAGTACTTC. The V call is TRBV7-2, the J call TRBJ2-7; a possible D gene is TRBD2 (6 bases). Germline-derived CDR1 and CDR2 are SGHTA and FQGNSA. The V end was cut by 1 base, the J end by 1 base, with 11 bases between. The CDR3 length is 15 residues.

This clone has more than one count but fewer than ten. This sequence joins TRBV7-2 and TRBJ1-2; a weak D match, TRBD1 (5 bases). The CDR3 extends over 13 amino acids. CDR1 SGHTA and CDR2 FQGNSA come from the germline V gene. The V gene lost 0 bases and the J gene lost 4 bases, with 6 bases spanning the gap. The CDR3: CASSLAQGYGYTF. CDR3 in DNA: TGTGCCAGCAGCTTAGCGCAGGGCTATGGCTACACCTTC.

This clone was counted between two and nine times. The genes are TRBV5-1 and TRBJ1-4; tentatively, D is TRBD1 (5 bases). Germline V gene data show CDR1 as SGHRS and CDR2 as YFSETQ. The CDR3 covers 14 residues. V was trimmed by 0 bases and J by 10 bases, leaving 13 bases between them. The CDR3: CASSLVQAHGKLFF. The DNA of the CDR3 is TGCGCCAGCAGCTTGGTACAGGCGCATGGAAAACTGTTTTTT.

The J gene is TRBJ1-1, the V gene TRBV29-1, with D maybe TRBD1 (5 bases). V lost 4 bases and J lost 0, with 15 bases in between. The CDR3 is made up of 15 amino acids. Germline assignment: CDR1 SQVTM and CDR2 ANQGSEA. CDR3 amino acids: CSVGAGWAMNTEAFF. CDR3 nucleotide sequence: TGCAGCGTTGGAGCAGGGTGGGCGATGAACACTGAAGCTTTCTTT.